This TCR beta chain was found in a study of T cells in pancreatic ductal adenocarcinoma. To note about this clone: Its antigen is unidentified.

Assay: immunoSEQ multiplex PCR; the TCRdb copy retains only in-frame clones and omits some. This sample yields roughly 100,000 clones, of which about 96% are seen a single time; roughly 3% belongs to the top ten. Surgery without prior neoadjuvant therapy was the treatment of the selected pancreatic ductal adenocarcinoma patients. Study-wide results and caveats: Tumor and blood clonality did not differ significantly, about 0.112 versus 0.072. Enrichment of CD45RO+ effector over naive T cells in tumors may bias clonality. Results skew toward the minority of patients with early-stage disease.

Sequencing was carried out using PBMCs. This TCR derives from a human donor with pancreatic ductal adenocarcinoma.

The CDR3 here is CASSRSVVSNQPQHF. In DNA form, the CDR3 reads TGTGCCAGCAGTCGATCGGTCGTTAGCAATCAGCCCCAGCATTTT. The V gene is TRBV28, the J gene TRBJ1-5; D remains unclear. Trimming stripped 5 bases from V and 0 bases from J, with 11 bases between. Germline V gene data show CDR1 as MDHEN and CDR2 as SYDVKM. The CDR3 is 15 amino acids.